The entry below describes one T cell receptor beta chain. Its antigen is unknown. This sample was taken from a study of response to subunit inactivated influenza vaccine. Study observations and caveats: Each seasonal influenza vaccination, the authors suggested, recruits few new T cells.

TCRdb ran MiXCR on the RT-PCR reads and lists one entry per CDR3 protein. The table has about 800,000 distinct CDR3 sequences, 20% to 25% seen once. The source of this sequence is a man aged 50-59 years who received an inactivated influenza vaccine. The sample in question was PBMCs from blood, obtained more than 4 days after vaccination.

The CDR3 protein is CASSYRAGGGNQPQHF. CDR3 bases: TGTGCCAGCAGTTACAGGGCAGGAGGGGGAAATCAGCCCCAGCATTTT. This chain links TRBV6-5 with TRBJ1-5; tentative D call: TRBD1 (6 bases). CDR1 and CDR2 (germline): MNHEY, SVGAGI. The CDR3 has 16 amino acids. V was shortened by 2 bases and J by 4 bases, with 15 bases between the two germline ends.